This TCR beta chain was retrieved from a study of Ad26.COV2.S vaccination and SARS-CoV-2 variants. CDR3 length: 19 amino acids. Germline V lookup: CDR1 SNHLY, CDR2 FYNNEI. Trimming cost V 5 bases and J 0 bases; bases outside gene matches: 13. Only in-frame clones appear in the TCRdb table, and some are missing; sequencing was by immunoSEQ multiplex PCR. This sample has around 300,000 clones; around 89% occur once, and the top ten carry 6.4%. The treatment here: 15 to 20 received Ad26.COV2.S at low or high dose, single or two shots; 5 received placebo; per-sample allocation not given. Each sample was drawn 63 days after the first injection (of vaccine or placebo).

The sequencing here drew on peripheral blood, taken in a trial of Ad26.COV2.S vaccine versus placebo. This chain joins TRBV2 and TRBJ1-6, with 7 nucleotides matching TRBD1. The source is a person aged 18 to 59 who received the Ad26.COV2.S COVID-19 vaccine or a placebo. CDR3 loop: CASSLFGQEGTSYNSPLHF. CDR3 nucleotides: TGTGCCAGCAGTCTATTTGGACAGGAGGGAACCTCCTATAATTCACCCCTCCACTTT.